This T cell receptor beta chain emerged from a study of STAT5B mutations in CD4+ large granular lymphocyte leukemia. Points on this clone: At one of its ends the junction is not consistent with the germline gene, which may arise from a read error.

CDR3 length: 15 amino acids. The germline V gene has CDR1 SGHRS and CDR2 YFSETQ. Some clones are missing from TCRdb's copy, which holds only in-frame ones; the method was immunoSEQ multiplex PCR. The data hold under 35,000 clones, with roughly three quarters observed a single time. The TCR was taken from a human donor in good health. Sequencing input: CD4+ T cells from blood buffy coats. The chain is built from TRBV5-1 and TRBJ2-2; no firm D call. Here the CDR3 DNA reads TGCGCCAGCAGCTTACTCAGTTTCAACAGCGGGGAGCTGTTTTTT. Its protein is CASSLLSFNSGELFF.